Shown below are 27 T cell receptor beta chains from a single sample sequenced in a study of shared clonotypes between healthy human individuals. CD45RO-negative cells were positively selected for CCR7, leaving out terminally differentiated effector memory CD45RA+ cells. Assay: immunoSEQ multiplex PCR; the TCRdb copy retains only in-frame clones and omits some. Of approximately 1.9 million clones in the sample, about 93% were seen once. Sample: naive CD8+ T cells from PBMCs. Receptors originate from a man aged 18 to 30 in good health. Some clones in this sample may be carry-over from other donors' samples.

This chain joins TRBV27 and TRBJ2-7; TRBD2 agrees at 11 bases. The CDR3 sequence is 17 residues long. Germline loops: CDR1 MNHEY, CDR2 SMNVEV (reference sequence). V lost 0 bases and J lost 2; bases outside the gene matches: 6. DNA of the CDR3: TGTGCCAGCAGTTTATCGCCCCCACTAGCGGGGGCCTACGAGCAGTACTTC. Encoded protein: CASSLSPPLAGAYEQYF.

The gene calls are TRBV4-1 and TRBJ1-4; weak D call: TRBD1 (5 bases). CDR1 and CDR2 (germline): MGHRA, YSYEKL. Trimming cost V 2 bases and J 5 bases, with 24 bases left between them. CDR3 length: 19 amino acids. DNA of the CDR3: TGCGCCAGCAGCCAAACGACGGCGCGCAGACTAGGGGAGAATGAAAAACTGTTTTTT. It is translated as CASSQTTARRLGENEKLFF.

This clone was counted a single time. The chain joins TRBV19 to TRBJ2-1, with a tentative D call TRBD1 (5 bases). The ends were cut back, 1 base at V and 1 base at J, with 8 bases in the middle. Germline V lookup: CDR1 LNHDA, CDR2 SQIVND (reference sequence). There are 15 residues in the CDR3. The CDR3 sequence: CASSIARASYNEQFF. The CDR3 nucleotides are TGTGCCAGTAGTATAGCCAGGGCTTCCTACAATGAGCAGTTCTTC.

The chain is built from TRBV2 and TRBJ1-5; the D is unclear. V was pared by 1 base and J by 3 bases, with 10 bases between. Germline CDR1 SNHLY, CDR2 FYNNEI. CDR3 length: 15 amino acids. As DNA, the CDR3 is TGTGCCAGCAGTGAAGAAGGACGACTCAATCAGCCCCAGCATTTT. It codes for CASSEEGRLNQPQHF.

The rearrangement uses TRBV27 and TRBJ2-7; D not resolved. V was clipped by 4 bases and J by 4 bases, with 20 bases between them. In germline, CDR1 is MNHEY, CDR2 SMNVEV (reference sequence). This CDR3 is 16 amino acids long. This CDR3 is CASSSGVRGEGYEQYF. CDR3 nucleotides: TGTGCCAGCAGTTCTGGCGTGAGAGGCGAAGGGTACGAGCAGTACTTC.

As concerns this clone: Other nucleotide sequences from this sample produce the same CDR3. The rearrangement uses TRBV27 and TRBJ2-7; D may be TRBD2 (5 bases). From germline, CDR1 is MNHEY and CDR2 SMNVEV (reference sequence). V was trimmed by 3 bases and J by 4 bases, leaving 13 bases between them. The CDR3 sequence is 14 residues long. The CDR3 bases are TGTGCCAGCAGTTTCTCGGGAAATTCTTACGAGCAGTACTTC. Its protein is CASSFSGNSYEQYF.

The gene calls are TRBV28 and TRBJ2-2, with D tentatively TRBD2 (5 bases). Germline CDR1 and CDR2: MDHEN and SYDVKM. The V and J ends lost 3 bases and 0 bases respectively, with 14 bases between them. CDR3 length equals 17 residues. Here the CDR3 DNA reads TGTGCCAGCAGTTTCCTCAGGAGCGGAGCGAACACCGGGGAGCTGTTTTTT. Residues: CASSFLRSGANTGELFF.

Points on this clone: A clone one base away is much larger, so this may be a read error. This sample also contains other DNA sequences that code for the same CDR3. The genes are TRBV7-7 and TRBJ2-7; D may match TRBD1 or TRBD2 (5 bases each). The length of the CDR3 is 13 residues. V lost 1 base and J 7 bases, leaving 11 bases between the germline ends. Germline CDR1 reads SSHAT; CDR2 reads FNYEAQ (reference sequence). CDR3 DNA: TGTGCCAGCAGCTTAGAGCAGAGGGGAGAGCAGTACTTC. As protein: CASSLEQRGEQYF.

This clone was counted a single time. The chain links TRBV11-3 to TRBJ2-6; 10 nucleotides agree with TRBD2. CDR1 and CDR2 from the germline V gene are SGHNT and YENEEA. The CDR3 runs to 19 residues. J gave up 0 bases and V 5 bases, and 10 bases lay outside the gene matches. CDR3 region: CASSRTSGMGVSGANVLTF. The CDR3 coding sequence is TGTGCCAGCAGCCGCACTAGCGGGATGGGGGTCTCTGGGGCCAACGTCCTGACTTTC.

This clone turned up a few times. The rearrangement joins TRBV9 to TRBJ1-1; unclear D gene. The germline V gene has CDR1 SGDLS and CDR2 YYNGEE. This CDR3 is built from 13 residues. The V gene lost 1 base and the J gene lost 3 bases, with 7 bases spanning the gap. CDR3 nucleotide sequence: TGTGCCAGCAGCGTAAAGGCCTACACTGAAGCTTTCTTT. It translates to CASSVKAYTEAFF.

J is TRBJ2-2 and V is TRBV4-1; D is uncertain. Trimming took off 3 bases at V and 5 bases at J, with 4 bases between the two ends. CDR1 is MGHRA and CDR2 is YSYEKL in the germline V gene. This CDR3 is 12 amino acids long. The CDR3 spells CASSHLTGELFF. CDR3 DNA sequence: TGCGCCAGCAGCCATCTAACCGGGGAGCTGTTTTTT.

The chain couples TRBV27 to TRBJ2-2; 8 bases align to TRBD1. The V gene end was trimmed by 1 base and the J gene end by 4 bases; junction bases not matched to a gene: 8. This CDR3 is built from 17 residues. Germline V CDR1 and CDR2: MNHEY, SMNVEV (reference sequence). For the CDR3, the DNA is TGTGCCAGCAGTTTATACCCAGGGGGCGAAGTCACCGGGGAGCTGTTTTTT. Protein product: CASSLYPGGEVTGELFF.

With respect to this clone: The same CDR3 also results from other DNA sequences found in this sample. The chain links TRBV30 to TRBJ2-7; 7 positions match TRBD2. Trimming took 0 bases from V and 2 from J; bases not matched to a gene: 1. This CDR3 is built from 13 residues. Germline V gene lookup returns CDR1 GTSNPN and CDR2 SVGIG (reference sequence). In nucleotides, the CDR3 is TGTGCCTGGAGTGTCCTAGCGGCCTACGAGCAGTACTTC. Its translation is CAWSVLAAYEQYF.

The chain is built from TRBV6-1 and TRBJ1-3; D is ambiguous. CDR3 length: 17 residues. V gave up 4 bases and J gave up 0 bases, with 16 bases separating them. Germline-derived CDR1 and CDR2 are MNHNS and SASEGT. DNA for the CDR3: TGTGCCAGCAGTGCACCCCTCGTCGAGGTCTCTGGAAACACCATATATTTT. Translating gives CASSAPLVEVSGNTIYF.

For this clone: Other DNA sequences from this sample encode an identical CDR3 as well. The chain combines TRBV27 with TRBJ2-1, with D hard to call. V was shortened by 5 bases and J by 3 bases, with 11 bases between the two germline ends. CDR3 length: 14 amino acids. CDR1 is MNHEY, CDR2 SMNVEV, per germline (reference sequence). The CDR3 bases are TGTGCCAGCAGTCCTACCGGGCTCTACAATGAGCAGTTCTTC. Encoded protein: CASSPTGLYNEQFF.

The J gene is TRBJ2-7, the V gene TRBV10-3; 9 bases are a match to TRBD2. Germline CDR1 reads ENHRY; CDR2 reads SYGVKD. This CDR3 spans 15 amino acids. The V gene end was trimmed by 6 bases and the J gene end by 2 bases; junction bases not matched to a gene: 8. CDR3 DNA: TGTGCCATCAGCCCCGGTAGCGGGAGTCCCTACGAGCAGTACTTC. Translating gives CAISPGSGSPYEQYF.

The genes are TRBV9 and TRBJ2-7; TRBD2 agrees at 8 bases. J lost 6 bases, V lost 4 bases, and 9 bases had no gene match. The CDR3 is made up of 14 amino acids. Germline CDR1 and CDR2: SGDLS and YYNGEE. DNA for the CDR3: TGTGCCAGCAGCAGCCGGGAGGGAGAAACCGAGCAGTACTTC. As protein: CASSSREGETEQYF.

The CDR3 DNA follows: TGCGCCAGCAGCCTGTTTAGCCCCACAGATACGCAGTATTTT. Protein: CASSLFSPTDTQYF. The V gene is TRBV4-3, the J gene TRBJ2-3, with D uncertain. V lost 4 bases, J lost 2 bases, and 10 bases lay in between. Germline-derived CDR1 and CDR2 are LGHNA and YSLEER. The length of the CDR3 is 14 residues.

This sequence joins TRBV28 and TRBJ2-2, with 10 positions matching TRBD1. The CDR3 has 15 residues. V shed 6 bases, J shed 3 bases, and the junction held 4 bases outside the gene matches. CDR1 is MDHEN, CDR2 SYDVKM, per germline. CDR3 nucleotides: TGTGCCAGCAGCCGACAGGGGGCGGACACCGGGGAGCTGTTTTTT. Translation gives CASSRQGADTGELFF.

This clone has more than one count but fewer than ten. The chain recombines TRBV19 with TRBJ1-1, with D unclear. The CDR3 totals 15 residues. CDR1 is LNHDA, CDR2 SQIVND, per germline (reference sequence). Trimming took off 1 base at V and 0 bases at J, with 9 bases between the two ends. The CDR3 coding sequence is TGTGCCAGTAGTATAGGGGCCACATTGAACACTGAAGCTTTCTTT. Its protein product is CASSIGATLNTEAFF.

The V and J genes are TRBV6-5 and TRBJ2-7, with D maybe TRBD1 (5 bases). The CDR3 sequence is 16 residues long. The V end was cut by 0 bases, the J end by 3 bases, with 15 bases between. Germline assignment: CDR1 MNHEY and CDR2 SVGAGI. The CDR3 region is CASSYSIDRWSYEQYF. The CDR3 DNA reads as TGTGCCAGCAGTTACTCGATTGACAGATGGAGCTACGAGCAGTACTTC.

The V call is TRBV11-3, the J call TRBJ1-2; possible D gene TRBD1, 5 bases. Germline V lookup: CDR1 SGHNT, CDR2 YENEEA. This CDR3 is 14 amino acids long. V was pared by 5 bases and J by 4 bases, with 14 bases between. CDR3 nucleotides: TGTGCCAGCAGCCTCCCGTGGGGGTCCTATGGCTACACCTTC. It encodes CASSLPWGSYGYTF.

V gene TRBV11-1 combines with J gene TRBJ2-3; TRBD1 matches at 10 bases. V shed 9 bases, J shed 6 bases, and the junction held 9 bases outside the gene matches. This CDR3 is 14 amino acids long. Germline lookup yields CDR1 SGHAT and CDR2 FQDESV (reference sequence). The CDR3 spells CASRDRGFPDTQYF. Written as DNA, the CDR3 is TGTGCCAGTCGGGACAGGGGTTTTCCGGATACGCAGTATTTT.

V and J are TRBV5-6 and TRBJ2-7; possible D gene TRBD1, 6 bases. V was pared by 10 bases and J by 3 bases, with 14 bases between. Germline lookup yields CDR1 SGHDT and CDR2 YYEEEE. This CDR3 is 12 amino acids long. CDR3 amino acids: CAPGARGYEQYF. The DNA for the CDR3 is TGTGCCCCCGGGGCCAGGGGCTACGAGCAGTACTTC.

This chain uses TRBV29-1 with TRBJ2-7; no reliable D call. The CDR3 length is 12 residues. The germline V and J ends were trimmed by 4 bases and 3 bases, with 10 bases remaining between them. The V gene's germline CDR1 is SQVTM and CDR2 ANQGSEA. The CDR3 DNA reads TGCAGCGTTGGTCTCGAAGACTACGAGCAGTACTTC. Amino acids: CSVGLEDYEQYF.

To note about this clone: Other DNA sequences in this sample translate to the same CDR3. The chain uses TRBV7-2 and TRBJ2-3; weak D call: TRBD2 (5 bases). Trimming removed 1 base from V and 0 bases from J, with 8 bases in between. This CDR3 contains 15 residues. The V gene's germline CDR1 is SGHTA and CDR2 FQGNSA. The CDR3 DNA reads TGTGCCAGCAGCTTAGTTGGCGGGAGCACAGATACGCAGTATTTT. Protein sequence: CASSLVGGSTDTQYF.

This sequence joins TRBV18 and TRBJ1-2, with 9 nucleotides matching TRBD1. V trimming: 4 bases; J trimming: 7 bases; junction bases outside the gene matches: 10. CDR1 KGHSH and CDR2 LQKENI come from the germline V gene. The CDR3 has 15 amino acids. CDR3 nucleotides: TGTGCCAGCTCACATGGATACGGGACAGGGAGTGGCTACACCTTC. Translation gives CASSHGYGTGSGYTF.